A single sample gave rise to the 23 T cell receptor beta chains below, sequenced in a study of long-term antiretroviral therapy in people with HIV. The run of the v3.0 immunoSEQ assay was at survey level. TCRdb keeps only in-frame clones here, not all; method: immunoSEQ multiplex PCR. The table lists over 30,000 clones, more than 70% of them singletons. Sample: unsorted PBMCs, taken 3.1 years after starting antiretroviral therapy. All receptors come from a woman in her 50s with HIV.

The V gene is TRBV5-6, the J gene TRBJ1-6, with 7 bases lining up with TRBD1. The germline V gene encodes CDR1 SGHDT and CDR2 YYEEEE. This CDR3 has 15 residues. V shed 3 bases and J 7 bases; nucleotides not matched to a gene: 7. The CDR3 DNA reads as TGTGCCAGCAGCTGGCAGACAGGGATGAATTCACCCCTCCACTTT. It specifies CASSWQTGMNSPLHF.

The chain has TRBV30 and TRBJ1-2; no reliable D call. V was pared by 3 bases and J by 3 bases, with 8 bases between. The CDR3 length is 12 residues. Germline lookup yields CDR1 GTSNPN and CDR2 SVGIG (reference sequence). This CDR3 reads CAWSYRDYGYTF. The CDR3 nucleotides are TGTGCCTGGAGCTATAGGGACTATGGCTACACCTTC. Full variable domain (rest looked up from reference TRBV30 and TRBJ1-2): SQTIHQWPATLVQPVGSPLSLECTVEGTSNPNLYWYRQAAGRGLQLLFYSVGIGQISSEVPQNLSASRPQDRQFILSSKKLLLSDSGFYLCAWSYRDYGYTFGSGTRLTVV.

The rearrangement uses TRBV19 and TRBJ2-7; 8 bases agree with TRBD1. This CDR3 is built from 14 residues. V shed 6 bases, J shed 6 bases, and the junction held 10 bases outside the gene matches. Germline V CDR1 and CDR2: LNHDA, SQIVND (reference sequence). The CDR3 DNA follows: TGTGCCAGTAGCCCGACAGGGGCTTCTGCCGAGCAGTACTTC. Its translation: CASSPTGASAEQYF.

V gene TRBV7-9 combines with J gene TRBJ1-3; 8 bases fit TRBD1. This CDR3 is 18 amino acids long. Trimming took 7 bases from V and 6 from J; bases not matched to a gene: 20. The germline CDR1 and CDR2 sequences are SEHNR and FQNEAQ (reference sequence). CDR3 loop: CASTSIGAGGLLENTIYF. CDR3 DNA: TGTGCCAGCACCTCTATCGGGGCAGGGGGCTTGCTGGAAAACACCATATATTTT.

The rearrangement joins TRBV11-2 to TRBJ2-3; TRBD2 matches at 9 bases. The CDR3 length is 16 residues. V was pared by 5 bases and J by 4 bases, with 10 bases of the junction left unmatched. The germline CDR1 and CDR2 sequences are SGHAT and FQNNGV. The DNA of the CDR3 is TGTGCCAGCAGCCCAGGGAGCGGGGGGACTCCAGATACGCAGTATTTT. This translates into CASSPGSGGTPDTQYF.

This chain links TRBV11-2 with TRBJ1-4; 7 bases align to TRBD1. This CDR3 comprises 14 residues. V shed 4 bases, J shed 7 bases, and the junction held 6 bases outside the gene matches. From germline, CDR1 is SGHAT and CDR2 FQNNGV. In DNA form, the CDR3 reads TGTGCCAGCAGCTCCAGGGGGATAGGTGAAAAACTGTTTTTT. Protein: CASSSRGIGEKLFF.

The rearrangement joins TRBV4-2 to TRBJ2-1; 7 bases are a match to TRBD1. Germline V gene lookup returns CDR1 LGHNA and CDR2 YNFKEQ. The CDR3 is 16 residues long. Germline trimming cut 1 base from V and 2 bases from J; bases unmatched to any gene: 5. The CDR3 reads CASSQVSQGAYNEQFF. CDR3 bases: TGTGCCAGCAGCCAAGTGTCGCAGGGGGCCTACAATGAGCAGTTCTTC.

The chain has TRBV5-1 and TRBJ2-3; D gene uncertain. The germline CDR1 and CDR2 sequences are SGHRS and YFSETQ. V gave up 2 bases and J gave up 6 bases, with 13 bases separating them. CDR3 length: 14 amino acids. CDR3 bases: TGCGCCAGCAGCTTAGGACGCCAAGGGGATACGCAGTATTTT. Encoded protein: CASSLGRQGDTQYF.

The rearrangement uses TRBV19 and TRBJ1-4, with 8 nucleotides matching TRBD1. The CDR3 runs 15 residues. V shed 3 bases and J 8 bases; nucleotides not matched to a gene: 8. Germline assignment: CDR1 LNHDA and CDR2 SQIVND (reference sequence). CDR3 in DNA: TGTGCCAGTAGTATGGGGGACAGGATTGGCGAAAAACTGTTTTTT. Translation gives CASSMGDRIGEKLFF.

J is TRBJ1-1 and V is TRBV5-4; 7 bases are a match to TRBD1. Germline CDR1 reads SGHNT; CDR2 reads YYREEE (reference sequence). The J segment lost 1 base and the V segment lost 5 bases, leaving 5 bases of the junction unmatched. The CDR3 totals 14 residues. In nucleotides, the CDR3 is TGTGCCAGCAGACGGGACAGCGGGAACACTGAAGCTTTCTTT. Encoded protein: CASRRDSGNTEAFF. Drawing the rest from reference TRBV5-4 and TRBJ1-1, the complete variable domain is ETGVTQSPTHLIKTRGQQVTLRCSSQSGHNTVSWYQQALGQGPQFIFQYYREEENGRGNFPPRFSGLQFPNYSSELNVNALELDDSALYLCASRRDSGNTEAFFGQGTRLTVV.

This sequence joins TRBV29-1 and TRBJ1-1; D unresolved. CDR1 is SQVTM and CDR2 is ANQGSEA in the germline V gene. V lost 7 bases, J lost 0 bases, and 9 bases lay in between. The CDR3 is 12 amino acids. The CDR3 loop is CSARQVNTEAFF. The CDR3 region has the DNA TGCAGCGCCCGGCAGGTGAACACTGAAGCTTTCTTT.

The rearrangement links TRBV27 to TRBJ2-7; 7 bases align to TRBD1. V was pared by 6 bases and J by 7 bases, with 9 bases of the junction left unmatched. The CDR3 extends over 13 amino acids. CDR1 is MNHEY, CDR2 SMNVEV, per germline (reference sequence). The chain's CDR3 is CASRTDRSREQYF. In DNA form, the CDR3 reads TGTGCCAGCAGGACGGACAGGTCGCGAGAGCAGTACTTC.

This clone appeared once. The genes are TRBV6-5 and TRBJ1-1, with a weak D call TRBD1 (5 bases). The CDR3 is 16 amino acids. V was cut by 2 bases and J by 1 base, with 14 bases left in between. Looked up from germline, CDR1 is MNHEY and CDR2 is SVGAGI. The CDR3 loop reads CASSYGGDRGNTEAFF. Written as DNA, the CDR3 is TGTGCCAGCAGTTACGGAGGGGACCGAGGGAACACTGAAGCTTTCTTT.

The chain is built from TRBV9 and TRBJ2-3; 9 nucleotides match TRBD2. CDR3 size: 19 residues. Per the germline V gene, CDR1 is SGDLS and CDR2 is YYNGEE. With V trimmed by 1 base and J by 5 bases, 17 bases remained unmatched. This CDR3 reads CASSVKGSWAGGPGDTQYF. The CDR3 coding sequence is TGTGCCAGCAGCGTAAAGGGAAGCTGGGCGGGGGGGCCCGGAGATACGCAGTATTTT.

V and J are TRBV7-9 and TRBJ1-5; unclear D gene. V gave up 3 bases and J gave up 7 bases, with 7 bases separating them. CDR3 length equals 12 residues. CDR1 SEHNR and CDR2 FQNEAQ come from the germline V gene (reference sequence). CDR3: CASSFAGQPQHF. In DNA form, the CDR3 reads TGTGCCAGCAGCTTTGCGGGGCAGCCCCAGCATTTT. The full variable domain, rest sourced from reference TRBV7-9 and TRBJ1-5, is DTGVSQNPRHKITKRGQNVTFRCDPISEHNRLYWYRQTLGQGPEFLTYFQNEAQLEKSRLLSDRFSAERPKGSFSTLEIQRTEQGDSAMYLCASSFAGQPQHFGDGTRLSIL.

The rearrangement links TRBV7-8 to TRBJ1-3; D is possibly TRBD1 (6 bases). Germline CDR1 and CDR2: SGHVS and FQNEAQ. This CDR3 region has 21 residues. Trimming removed 0 bases from V and 1 base from J, with 25 bases in between. CDR3 amino acids: CASSLAEKGDYRFRSGNTIYF. DNA for the CDR3: TGTGCCAGCAGCTTAGCGGAGAAGGGGGACTATCGGTTTCGGTCTGGAAACACCATATATTTT.

Here the CDR3 DNA reads TGTGCCAGCAGCTTAAGAGGGCCGTCTAGCAATCAGCCCCAGCATTTT. Its translation: CASSLRGPSSNQPQHF. The chain combines TRBV7-2 with TRBJ1-5; no reliable D call. Germline lookup yields CDR1 SGHTA and CDR2 FQGNSA. Deletions cut 2 bases from V and 0 bases from J, with 11 bases between. This CDR3 comprises 16 residues.

The chain links TRBV9 to TRBJ1-2; D is undetermined. Trimming shortened V by 3 bases and J by 1 base, and 13 bases separated the two germline ends. Germline CDR1 reads SGDLS; CDR2 reads YYNGEE. The CDR3 loop spans 15 amino acids. The CDR3 spells CASSALTDRNYGYTF. Here the CDR3 DNA reads TGTGCCAGCAGCGCCCTTACTGACCGTAACTATGGCTACACCTTC.

V usage is TRBV4-1 and J usage is TRBJ1-1; tentatively, D is TRBD1 (5 bases). The V end lost 0 bases, the J end lost 1 base, and 6 bases lay between the germline ends. In germline, CDR1 is MGHRA, CDR2 YSYEKL. The CDR3 covers 14 residues. Written as DNA, the CDR3 is TGCGCCAGCAGCCAAGACAGGGCGAACACTGAAGCTTTCTTT. Encoded protein: CASSQDRANTEAFF.

This CDR3 reads CASNDRAGVAFF. CDR3 sequence (DNA): TGCGCCAGCAACGACAGGGCGGGGGTAGCTTTCTTT. The chain uses TRBV10-2 and TRBJ1-1; 7 nucleotides match TRBD1. Trimming at V came to 7 bases and at J to 10 bases, leaving 9 bases not matched to a gene. This CDR3 contains 12 residues. The germline V gene has CDR1 WSHSY and CDR2 SAAADI.

The gene calls are TRBV7-2 and TRBJ2-3, with 7 bases matching TRBD2. Germline assignment: CDR1 SGHTA and CDR2 FQGNSA. V lost 3 bases, J lost 9 bases, and 18 bases stayed unmatched. The CDR3 has 17 residues. The CDR3 nucleotides are TGTGCCAGCAGCTTTAAACTTGGCGGGGGTAATACGGTGACGCAGTATTTT. It encodes CASSFKLGGGNTVTQYF.

The chain carries TRBV9 and TRBJ2-3; 7 bases are shared with TRBD2. The V segment lost 3 bases and the J segment 2 bases; nucleotides outside the gene matches: 9. Germline V gene data show CDR1 as SGDLS and CDR2 as YYNGEE. The CDR3 loop spans 16 amino acids. The CDR3 loop is CASSASGGGTTDTQYF. The CDR3 nucleotides read TGTGCCAGCAGCGCCTCGGGGGGAGGGACCACAGATACGCAGTATTTT.

V and J are TRBV7-6 and TRBJ2-7, with unresolved D. Germline V lookup: CDR1 SGHVS, CDR2 FNYEAQ. The CDR3 is 13 residues long. Trimming cost V 1 base and J 5 bases, with 9 bases left between them. The CDR3, as DNA: TGTGCCAGCAGCTTAGGGCCAGAAAACGAGCAGTACTTC. It is translated as CASSLGPENEQYF.